The 23 T cell receptor beta chains presented below share a single source sample, sequenced in a study of technical replicates of blood from a few donors. Using immunoSEQ multiplex PCR, the repertoire was profiled, and TCRdb retains in-frame clones only, with some absent. The repertoire has approximately 94,000 clones, 90% to 96% of them found once; the top ten carry about 0.34%. What was sequenced was T cells isolated from PBMCs. The receptors originated from a human donor in good health.

The chain is built from TRBV20-1 and TRBJ1-3; D is ambiguous. The CDR3 is 11 amino acids. The germline V gene encodes CDR1 DFQATT and CDR2 SNEGSKA (reference sequence). The V end was cut by 8 bases, the J end by 8 bases, with 13 bases between. CDR3 loop: CSLFVVDTIYF. CDR3 nucleotides: TGCAGTTTATTCGTTGTAGACACCATATATTTT.

The chain links TRBV6-1 to TRBJ2-3; no reliable D call. The CDR3 extends over 15 amino acids. With 5 bases removed from V and 3 bases from J, the gap between germline ends came to 15 bases. Germline V gives CDR1 MNHNS, CDR2 SASEGT. The CDR3 region is CASSKSPYGTDTQYF. The CDR3 DNA is TGTGCCAGCAGTAAAAGCCCCTACGGTACAGATACGCAGTATTTT.

The gene calls are TRBV5-1 and TRBJ2-3; maybe TRBD2 (6 bases). From germline, CDR1 is SGHRS and CDR2 YFSETQ. The CDR3 has 15 residues. Trimming left V 0 bases short and J 0 bases short, with 8 bases between. The CDR3 loop reads CASSLESGSTDTQYF. CDR3 nucleotides: TGCGCCAGCAGCTTGGAGAGCGGGAGCACAGATACGCAGTATTTT. The full variable domain, with the rest looked up from reference TRBV5-1 and TRBJ2-3, is KAGVTQTPRYLIKTRGQQVTLSCSPISGHRSVSWYQQTPGQGLQFLFEYFSETQRNKGNFPGRFSGRQFSNSRSEMNVSTLELGDSALYLCASSLESGSTDTQYFGPGTRLTVL.

The chain combines TRBV14 with TRBJ2-3, with 7 bases matching TRBD1. The ends lost 4 bases at V and 2 bases at J; junction bases unmatched: 6. This CDR3 has 15 residues. Per the germline V gene, CDR1 is SGHDN and CDR2 is FVKESK. In nucleotides, the CDR3 is TGTGCCAGCAGCCCAGGACAGGCTTACACAGATACGCAGTATTTT. This gives the protein CASSPGQAYTDTQYF.

The chain employs TRBV6-5 and TRBJ1-2; 9 bases map to TRBD1. Germline CDR1 and CDR2: MNHEY and SVGAGI. The ends lost 6 bases at V and 8 bases at J; junction bases unmatched: 10. The length of the CDR3 is 14 residues. The CDR3 loop reads CASRIQGQGKGYTF. The CDR3 DNA is TGTGCCAGCAGAATTCAGGGACAGGGTAAAGGCTACACCTTC.

This sequence joins TRBV7-6 and TRBJ2-7; the match to TRBD2 covers 7 bases. V was pared by 5 bases and J by 2 bases, with 9 bases of the junction left unmatched. This CDR3 is built from 15 residues. From germline, CDR1 is SGHVS and CDR2 FNYEAQ. CDR3 sequence: CASSLLTSTTYEQYF. The CDR3 DNA reads TGTGCCAGCAGCCTTTTGACTAGCACTACCTACGAGCAGTACTTC.

V usage is TRBV28 and J usage is TRBJ1-2, with 7 bases that match TRBD1. Germline-derived CDR1 and CDR2 are MDHEN and SYDVKM. The CDR3 covers 13 residues. V shed 6 bases, J shed 6 bases, and the junction held 7 bases outside the gene matches. CDR3 in amino acids: CASRRGGGNGYTF. CDR3 coding DNA: TGTGCCAGCAGACGAGGGGGCGGGAATGGCTACACCTTC.

The rearrangement uses TRBV27 and TRBJ2-1, with D possibly matching TRBD1 (5 bases). CDR1 and CDR2 from the germline V gene are MNHEY and SMNVEV (reference sequence). This CDR3 contains 15 residues. V was pared by 5 bases and J by 1 base, with 12 bases between. This chain's CDR3 is CASSGWAGSYNEQFF. The DNA of the CDR3 is TGTGCCAGCAGTGGGTGGGCAGGGTCCTACAATGAGCAGTTCTTC.

The gene calls are TRBV30 and TRBJ2-7; a possible D gene is TRBD2 (5 bases). Germline V lookup: CDR1 GTSNPN, CDR2 SVGIG (reference sequence). The CDR3 has 13 amino acids. The V and J ends lost 0 bases and 2 bases respectively, with 8 bases between them. This CDR3 reads CAWSVSGTYEQYF. Written as DNA, the CDR3 is TGTGCCTGGAGTGTAAGCGGTACCTACGAGCAGTACTTC.

The J gene is TRBJ2-1, the V gene TRBV28; maybe TRBD2 (5 bases). This CDR3 comprises 15 residues. V shed 2 bases and J shed 3 bases, with 11 bases lying between them. CDR1 is MDHEN, CDR2 SYDVKM, per germline. The CDR3 is CASSLERTVYNEQFF. The CDR3 nucleotides are TGTGCCAGCAGTTTAGAGAGGACTGTCTACAATGAGCAGTTCTTC.

The chain employs TRBV12-5 and TRBJ2-1, with D maybe TRBD1 (5 bases). In germline, CDR1 is LGHNT, CDR2 FRNRAP. This CDR3 is 18 amino acids long. Between the trimmed V and J ends, which lost 1 base and 6 bases, there was a span of 22 bases. This CDR3 reads CASGLGTKGRTTSNEQFF. Written as DNA, the CDR3 is TGTGCTAGTGGTTTGGGCACCAAGGGGCGAACAACCAGCAATGAGCAGTTCTTC.

This chain uses TRBV9 with TRBJ2-7; 8 bases agree with TRBD2. Per germline, CDR1 SGDLS and CDR2 YYNGEE. The CDR3 consists of 15 residues. J lost 3 bases, V lost 0 bases, and 5 bases had no gene match. The chain's CDR3 is CASSVGWSGGYEQYF. The CDR3 coding sequence is TGTGCCAGCAGCGTAGGGTGGAGCGGGGGCTACGAGCAGTACTTC.

The chain is built from TRBV7-9 and TRBJ1-2; 8 bases line up with TRBD1. V dropped 6 bases and J dropped 6; count of bases not matched to a gene: 24. Germline assignment: CDR1 SEHNR and CDR2 FQNEAQ (reference sequence). CDR3 length: 19 residues. CDR3 amino acids: CASSSIRVRTGLRSDGYTF. The CDR3 DNA reads TGTGCCAGCAGTTCGATACGGGTTAGGACAGGGCTAAGATCTGATGGCTACACCTTC.

V and J are TRBV5-1 and TRBJ1-2; the D gene is possibly TRBD1 (6 bases). V gave up 4 bases and J gave up 4 bases, with 11 bases separating them. The germline V gene encodes CDR1 SGHRS and CDR2 YFSETQ. The CDR3 loop spans 13 amino acids. In DNA, the CDR3 is TGCGCCAGCAGCGGGGGGGCTGGCTATGGCTACACCTTC. Translation: CASSGGAGYGYTF.

V gene TRBV7-6 combines with J gene TRBJ2-2, with 10 bases that match TRBD2. Germline V CDR1 and CDR2: SGHVS, FNYEAQ. The CDR3 has 16 residues. V shed 5 bases and J 1 base; nucleotides not matched to a gene: 4. In DNA, the CDR3 is TGTGCCAGCAGCGTGATAGCGGGAGGGAACACCGGGGAGCTGTTTTTT. It yields the protein CASSVIAGGNTGELFF.

This chain joins TRBV4-1 and TRBJ2-2; 7 nucleotides match TRBD2. Germline V lookup: CDR1 MGHRA, CDR2 YSYEKL. Trimming took 1 base from V and 5 from J; bases not matched to a gene: 10. The length of the CDR3 is 17 residues. The CDR3 nucleotides read TGCGCCAGCAGCCAAGTTAAGGCGGGAGTGGGGACCGGGGAGCTGTTTTTT. This encodes CASSQVKAGVGTGELFF.

The V gene is TRBV28, the J gene TRBJ2-3, with 14 positions matching TRBD2. The CDR3 length is 16 residues. The germline CDR1 and CDR2 sequences are MDHEN and SYDVKM. Losses at the gene ends were 6 bases for V and 2 bases for J; bases not matched to a gene: 4. The CDR3 DNA is TGTGCCAGCAGAGGACTAGCGGGAGGTCCCACAGATACGCAGTATTTT. Translation: CASRGLAGGPTDTQYF.

The chain carries TRBV6-5 and TRBJ2-7, with 8 bases lining up with TRBD2. CDR1 is MNHEY and CDR2 is SVGAGI in the germline V gene. V dropped 2 bases and J dropped 5; count of bases not matched to a gene: 8. This CDR3 contains 15 residues. CDR3 coding DNA: TGTGCCAGCAGTTACAACCTAGCGGGTGGTAACGAGCAGTACTTC. Residues: CASSYNLAGGNEQYF.

This rearrangement joins TRBV10-3 to TRBJ1-1, with 7 bases that match TRBD1. V gave up 4 bases and J gave up 6 bases; unmatched junction bases: 8. In germline, CDR1 is ENHRY, CDR2 SYGVKD. The CDR3 is 14 amino acids. The DNA of the CDR3 is TGTGCCATCAGTGCTGGGGACAGAAAACCTGAAGCTTTCTTT. It specifies CAISAGDRKPEAFF.

The chain links TRBV4-1 to TRBJ2-3; 8 bases fit TRBD2. There are 16 residues in the CDR3. V was clipped by 4 bases and J by 2 bases; unmatched bases: 8. Germline V gives CDR1 MGHRA, CDR2 YSYEKL. The DNA of the CDR3 is TGCGCCAGCAGCCCCCCGGGAGGGAGGCCCACAGATACGCAGTATTTT. Amino acids: CASSPPGGRPTDTQYF.

The chain joins TRBV28 to TRBJ1-5; 8 nucleotides line up with TRBD1. The junction had 4 bases not matched to a gene; V was cut back by 4 bases and J by 2 bases. Germline V gene data show CDR1 as MDHEN and CDR2 as SYDVKM. The CDR3 extends over 15 amino acids. The CDR3 DNA is TGTGCCAGCAGTTACGACAGGGGAGGCAATCAGCCCCAGCATTTT. Translation: CASSYDRGGNQPQHF.

The CDR3 sequence is CSAIGQPQHF. DNA of the CDR3: TGCAGTGCTATTGGCCAGCCCCAGCATTTT. The chain has TRBV20-1 and TRBJ1-5; D gene uncertain. Trimming pared 4 bases from V and 7 bases from J, leaving 5 bases between. Looked up from germline, CDR1 is DFQATT and CDR2 is SNEGSKA (reference sequence). This CDR3 contains 10 residues.

The chain has TRBV27 and TRBJ2-1; TRBD2 matches at 10 bases. V shed 4 bases and J 6 bases; nucleotides not matched to a gene: 9. The CDR3 has 16 amino acids. CDR1 is MNHEY and CDR2 is SMNVEV in the germline V gene (reference sequence). The DNA of the CDR3 is TGTGCCAGCAGTTATTCTAGCGGGAGTATATTCAATGAGCAGTTCTTC. Translated, it gives CASSYSSGSIFNEQFF.